This T cell receptor beta chain was captured by sequencing in a study of radiation and T cells in renal cell carcinoma. The wider study: Nephrectomy followed 15 Gy stereotactic body radiation by 4 weeks. Whole-study findings and limits: In blood, top tumor clones expanded by 2 weeks, shrinking by 4.

The CDR3 has 12 residues. V was trimmed by 5 bases and J by 4 bases, leaving 3 bases between them. The germline gives CDR1 SGHAT, CDR2 FQNNGV. Time point here: baseline pretreatment blood. Treatment noted: 15 Gy SBRT to primary tumor, nephrectomy 4 weeks later. Blood was sampled at baseline, 2 weeks and 4 weeks after SBRT. About this clone itself: Its antigen remains unknown.

Libraries were prepared by immunoSEQ multiplex PCR; TCRdb keeps only in-frame clonotypes and omits some of them. Of 150,000 or so clones listed, approximately 90% were seen once; the top ten hold roughly 4%. The clonotype comes from a woman in her seventies with renal cell carcinoma. V is TRBV11-2 and J is TRBJ2-6; D unresolved. The sample was blood, taken from a patient whose treatment included radiotherapy and nephrectomy. The CDR3 here is CASSGGANVLTF. CDR3 in DNA: TGTGCCAGCAGCGGGGGGGCCAACGTCCTGACTTTC.